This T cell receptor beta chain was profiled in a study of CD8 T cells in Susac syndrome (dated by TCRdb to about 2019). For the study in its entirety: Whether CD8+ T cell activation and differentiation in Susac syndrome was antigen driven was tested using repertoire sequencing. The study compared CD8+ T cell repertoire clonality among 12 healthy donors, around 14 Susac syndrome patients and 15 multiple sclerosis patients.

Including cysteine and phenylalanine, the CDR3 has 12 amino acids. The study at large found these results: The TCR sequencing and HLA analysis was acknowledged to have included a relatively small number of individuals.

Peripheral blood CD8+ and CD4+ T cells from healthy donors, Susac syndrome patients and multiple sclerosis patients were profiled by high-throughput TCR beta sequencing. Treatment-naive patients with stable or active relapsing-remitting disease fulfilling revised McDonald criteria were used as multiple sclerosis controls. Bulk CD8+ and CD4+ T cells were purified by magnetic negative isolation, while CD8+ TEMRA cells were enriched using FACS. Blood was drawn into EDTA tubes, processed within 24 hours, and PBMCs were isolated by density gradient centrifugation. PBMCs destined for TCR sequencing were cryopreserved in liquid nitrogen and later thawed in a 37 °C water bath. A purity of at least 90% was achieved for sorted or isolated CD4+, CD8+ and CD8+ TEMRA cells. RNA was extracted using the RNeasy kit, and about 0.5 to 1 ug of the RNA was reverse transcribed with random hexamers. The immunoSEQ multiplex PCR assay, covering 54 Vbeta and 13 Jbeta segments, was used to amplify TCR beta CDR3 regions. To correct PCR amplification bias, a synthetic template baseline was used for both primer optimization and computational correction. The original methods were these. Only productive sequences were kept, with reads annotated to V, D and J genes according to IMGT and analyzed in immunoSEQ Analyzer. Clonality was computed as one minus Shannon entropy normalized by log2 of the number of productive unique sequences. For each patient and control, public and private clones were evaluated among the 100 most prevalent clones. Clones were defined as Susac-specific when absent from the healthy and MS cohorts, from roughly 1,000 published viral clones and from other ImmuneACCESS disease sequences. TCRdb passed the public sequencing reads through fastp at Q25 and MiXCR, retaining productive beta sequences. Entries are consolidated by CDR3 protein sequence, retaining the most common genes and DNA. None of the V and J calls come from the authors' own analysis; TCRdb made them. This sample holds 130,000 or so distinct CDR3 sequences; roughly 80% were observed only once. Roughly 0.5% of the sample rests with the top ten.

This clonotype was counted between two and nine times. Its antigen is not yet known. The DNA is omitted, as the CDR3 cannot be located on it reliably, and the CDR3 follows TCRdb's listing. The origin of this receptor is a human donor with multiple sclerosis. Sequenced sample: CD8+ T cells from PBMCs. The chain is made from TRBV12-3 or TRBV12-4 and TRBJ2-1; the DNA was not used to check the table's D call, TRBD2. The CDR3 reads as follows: CASSSSGSEQFF.